This T cell receptor beta chain was identified during a study of cytomegalovirus exposure and HLA in healthy donors. The assay was immunoSEQ multiplex PCR, and TCRdb's table has in-frame clones only and misses some. The sample has 95,000 to 150,000 clones, 90% to 96% seen once. Study outcomes and limitations: The study recorded about 160 TCR beta chains that were cytomegalovirus-associated.

Note on this clone: The antigen remains unidentified.

CDR3 length: 15 residues. Trimming at V came to 4 bases and at J to 5 bases, leaving 7 bases not matched to a gene. Germline V CDR1 and CDR2: MNHNS, SASEGT. The TCR sequence derives from a man between 18 and 35 years old in good health and CMV-seronegative. The rearrangement links TRBV6-1 to TRBJ2-5, with TRBD1 identical over 10 bases. The source material was PBMCs. DNA for the CDR3: TGTGCCAGCAGTGGGACAGGGGGTGCGGGGGAGACCCAGTACTTC. This codes for CASSGTGGAGETQYF.